The 12 T cell receptor beta chains reported below all come from one sample, sequenced in a study of CD8+ T cells in alopecia areata. Extracted RNA was reverse transcribed into cDNA, the sequencing template. Libraries were prepared by immunoSEQ multiplex PCR; TCRdb keeps only in-frame clonotypes and omits some of them. This table has 150,000 or so clones, 50% to 60% appearing once. The sample comprised CD4+ T cells sorted from blood. The receptors were gathered from a human donor in good health.

V usage is TRBV7-9 and J usage is TRBJ2-5; D remains ambiguous. CDR1 SEHNR and CDR2 FQNEAQ come from the germline V gene (reference sequence). CDR3 size: 14 residues. The V end lost 5 bases, the J end lost 5 bases, and 15 bases lay between the germline ends. CDR3 sequence reads: CASSGPARAETQYF. The CDR3 region has the DNA TGTGCCAGCAGCGGGCCGGCTAGGGCGGAGACCCAGTACTTC.

CDR3 nucleotide sequence: TGTGCCAGCTCACCATTAGGCAGGAACACTGAAGCTTTCTTT. Translated: CASSPLGRNTEAFF. V is TRBV18 and J is TRBJ1-1; D is ambiguous. Germline loops: CDR1 KGHSH, CDR2 LQKENI. This CDR3 comprises 14 residues. Trimming cost V 2 bases and J 1 base, with 8 bases left between them.

The V and J genes are TRBV29-1 and TRBJ2-1; D gene uncertain. Between the trimmed V and J ends, which lost 7 bases and 0 bases, there was a span of 10 bases. The CDR3 sequence is 13 residues long. CDR1 and CDR2 (germline): SQVTM, ANQGSEA. This chain's CDR3 is CSATADSYNEQFF. DNA for the CDR3: TGCAGCGCGACTGCAGACTCCTACAATGAGCAGTTCTTC.

V and J are TRBV29-1 and TRBJ1-1; 7 nucleotides line up with TRBD1. Germline CDR1 is SQVTM and CDR2 is ANQGSEA. The CDR3 is made up of 13 amino acids. Germline trimming cut 2 bases from V and 6 bases from J; bases unmatched to any gene: 6. The CDR3 here is CSVESQGKSEAFF. CDR3 nucleotide sequence: TGCAGCGTTGAATCACAGGGGAAGTCTGAAGCTTTCTTT.

The chain has TRBV15 and TRBJ1-2; maybe TRBD1 (5 bases). CDR1 LNHNV and CDR2 YYDKDF come from the germline V gene (reference sequence). The V and J ends lost 2 bases and 5 bases respectively, with 12 bases between them. The CDR3 contains 14 residues. The CDR3 region has the DNA TGTGCCACCAGCAGAAGCCAGGGCTTATATGGCTACACCTTC. Protein sequence: CATSRSQGLYGYTF.

This clone came up once. V gene TRBV7-9 combines with J gene TRBJ2-1, with 12 positions matching TRBD1. The germline V gene has CDR1 SEHNR and CDR2 FQNEAQ (reference sequence). The V gene end was trimmed by 1 base and the J gene end by 15 bases; junction bases not matched to a gene: 4. The CDR3 has 13 residues. The CDR3 DNA reads as TGTGCCAGCAGCTTAGAGGGGACAGGGGGCCGGTTCTTC. It yields the protein CASSLEGTGGRFF.

CDR3 region: CASSRAGRGRSNYGYTF. In nucleotides, the CDR3 is TGTGCCAGCAGCCGGGCGGGGCGGGGCAGGTCTAACTATGGCTACACCTTC. The chain links TRBV7-9 to TRBJ1-2, with a tentative D call TRBD1 (5 bases). The CDR3 extends over 17 amino acids. The germline CDR1 and CDR2 sequences are SEHNR and FQNEAQ (reference sequence). Trimming stripped 5 bases from V and 0 bases from J, with 19 bases between. The full variable domain, its missing parts supplied by reference TRBV7-9 and TRBJ1-2, is DTGVSQNPRHKITKRGQNVTFRCDPISEHNRLYWYRQTLGQGPEFLTYFQNEAQLEKSRLLSDRFSAERPKGSFSTLEIQRTEQGDSAMYLCASSRAGRGRSNYGYTFGSGTRLTVV.

In DNA form, the CDR3 reads TGTGCCAGCACAGGGGTGGGCTACAACAATGAGCAGTTCTTC. Its translation is CASTGVGYNNEQFF. The rearrangement links TRBV2 to TRBJ2-1; D may be TRBD1 (6 bases). Trimming shortened V by 7 bases and J by 5 bases, and 15 bases separated the two germline ends. The CDR3 spans 14 residues. Germline CDR1 and CDR2: SNHLY and FYNNEI.

The chain carries TRBV4-1 and TRBJ2-5; no clear D gene. With 1 base removed from V and 4 bases from J, the gap between germline ends came to 7 bases. The germline CDR1 and CDR2 sequences are MGHRA and YSYEKL. The CDR3 covers 13 residues. The CDR3 spells CASSQAVPETQYF. In DNA form, the CDR3 reads TGCGCCAGCAGCCAAGCGGTCCCAGAGACCCAGTACTTC.

This clone was recorded once. The rearrangement links TRBV29-1 to TRBJ2-3; D is uncertain. Germline CDR1 reads SQVTM; CDR2 reads ANQGSEA. The CDR3 totals 12 residues. The ends were cut back, 5 bases at V and 6 bases at J, with 12 bases in the middle. CDR3 in DNA: TGCAGCGTTTTCGGACGTGGGGATACGCAGTATTTT. This sequence encodes CSVFGRGDTQYF.

The J gene is TRBJ2-3, the V gene TRBV28; 7 bases fit TRBD1. V was pared by 5 bases and J by 2 bases, with 7 bases of the junction left unmatched. The CDR3 has 15 amino acids. Germline CDR1 and CDR2: MDHEN and SYDVKM. The CDR3 reads CASSPPDRLTDTQYF. CDR3 nucleotide sequence: TGTGCCAGCAGTCCACCGGACAGGCTCACAGATACGCAGTATTTT.

This clone was seen a handful of times. The V gene is TRBV20-1, the J gene TRBJ2-4, with D unclear. The V gene's germline CDR1 is DFQATT and CDR2 SNEGSKA (reference sequence). The CDR3 has 10 amino acids. V lost 6 bases to trimming and J lost 7 bases, with 7 bases between them. CDR3 loop: CSAARNIQYF. In DNA form, the CDR3 reads TGCAGTGCGGCTCGTAACATTCAGTACTTC.